This section outlines one TCR beta chain sequence together with its context. In Seattle, patients joined the study during active infection and were tracked longitudinally. This record comes from a study of blood T cell repertoires in COVID-19. Across the study: Some COVID-19 samples were acute and others convalescent; all came from the United States, Italy and Spain. Sources were T cells, B-cell-depleted T cells, or PBMCs; the material itself was cDNA or gDNA.

Original processing methods: Nucleated cell number was recorded as an estimate derived from reference gene primer amplification. Sequenced by immunoSEQ multiplex PCR; TCRdb stores in-frame clones only, minus some. V, J and clone size were drawn from that table, and D and trimming were deduced from the DNA. The data contain some 70,000 clones, less than 95% of them singletons. V lost 4 bases, J lost 5 bases, and 5 bases stayed unmatched. The CDR3 loop spans 14 amino acids. In germline, CDR1 is KGHSH, CDR2 LQKENI. The source is a man in his forties or fifties with COVID-19, enrolled during active disease. The rearrangement uses TRBV18 and TRBJ1-1, with 9 positions matching TRBD1. The sequenced sample was peripheral blood. CDR3 nucleotides: TGTGCCAGCTCACGGGACAGGGATAGAACTGAAGCTTTCTTT. This sequence encodes CASSRDRDRTEAFF.